This T cell receptor (beta chain) was recovered during a study of regulatory T cells in long-lasting Graves disease. Time point denoted: newly diagnosed GD, antithyroid drugs for less than 3 months. There was RNA extracted from PBMCs, and the TCR library was made from it. Relying on iRepertoire HTBI primers and Arm-PCR of CDR3 regions, the team built TCR beta libraries. TCRdb re-called the multiplex PCR reads through MiXCR, storing one row per CDR3 protein. The sample includes a few hundred thousand distinct CDR3 sequences, around 20% seen only once; the top ten take about 15%. This material consisted of peripheral blood mononuclear cells (PBMCs), taken at new diagnosis, from a patient treated with antithyroid drugs. This clonotype was obtained from a female donor with Graves disease.

The CDR3 reads CASSLPSGLGEQFF. The CDR3 region has the DNA TGTGCCAGCAGTTTACCTAGCGGGTTAGGTGAGCAGTTCTTC. The V gene is TRBV28, the J gene TRBJ2-1; 8 nucleotides line up with TRBD2. Germline CDR1 MDHEN, CDR2 SYDVKM. CDR3 size: 14 residues. V lost 2 bases, J lost 9 bases, and 6 bases stayed unmatched.